This is a list of T cell receptor beta chains from one sample in a study of CD8 T cells in Susac syndrome. Each CDR3 protein gets one entry after TCRdb re-called the immunoSEQ multiplex PCR reads with MiXCR. Here the sample spans some 90,000 distinct CDR3 sequences, about 93% being singletons. Sequenced: CD8+ T cells from PBMCs. These receptor sequences come from a human donor in good health. The CDR3 runs from the conserved cysteine through the conserved F or W. Fields, in order: clone size, V gene, J gene, D gene, CDR3 protein, CDR3 DNA. A D gene is named only where the DNA matches it firmly. Only part of the rows carry a size: once, few, many, or a class if the clone is expanded.

>-|TRBV18|TRBJ2-1|TRBD1
CASSPSPRGPVHNEQFF
TGTGCCAGCTCACCCTCCCCGAGGGGGCCGGTTCACAATGAGCAGTTCTTC
>-|TRBV7-8|TRBJ2-5|-
CASSSPPQGRGETQYF
TGTGCCAGCAGTTCCCCCCCCCAAGGACGTGGGGAGACCCAGTACTTC
>-|TRBV29-1|TRBJ2-2|-
CSVESGELFF
TGCAGCGTTGAATCCGGGGAGCTGTTTTTT
>-|TRBV7-3|TRBJ2-3|TRBD2
CASSLGLAGGNTDTQYF
TGTGCCAGCAGCCTCGGACTAGCGGGGGGAAACACAGATACGCAGTATTTT
>-|TRBV5-6|TRBJ2-7|TRBD1
CASSPGQGFDEQYF
TGTGCCAGCAGCCCCGGACAGGGGTTTGACGAGCAGTACTTC
>-|TRBV30|TRBJ2-7|-
CALESEGSSYEQYF
TGTGCGTTGGAGTCGGAGGGAAGCTCCTACGAGCAGTACTTC
>-|TRBV11-2|TRBJ2-3|-
CASSHTGTSTDTQYF
TGTGCCAGCAGTCATACCGGGACTAGCACAGATACGCAGTATTTT
>-|TRBV20-1|TRBJ2-5|TRBD2
CSASGRGVETQYF
TGCAGTGCTAGTGGGCGGGGGGTTGAGACCCAGTACTTC
>-|TRBV20-1|TRBJ2-7|TRBD1
CSARGQSSYEQYF
TGCAGTGCTCGGGGACAGAGCTCCTACGAGCAGTACTTC
>-|TRBV5-1|TRBJ2-2|-
CASSSEHWGTGELFF
TGCGCCAGCAGCTCCGAGCATTGGGGTACCGGGGAGCTGTTTTTT
>-|TRBV7-6|TRBJ2-1|TRBD2
CASSRSGGPYNEQFF
TGTGCCAGCAGCCGTAGCGGGGGACCCTACAATGAGCAGTTCTTC
>-|TRBV6-5|TRBJ2-1|TRBD2
CASSRTSYNEQFF
TGTGCCAGCAGTCGGACTAGCTACAATGAGCAGTTCTTC
>-|TRBV30|TRBJ2-7|-
CAWSKSYVVPYEQYF
TGTGCCTGGAGTAAGTCCTACGTCGTCCCCTACGAGCAGTACTTC
>-|TRBV7-9|TRBJ2-5|TRBD2
CASSLVGTSYQETQYF
TGTGCCAGCAGCTTAGTGGGGACTAGCTACCAAGAGACCCAGTACTTC
>-|TRBV10-3|TRBJ2-5|-
CAISEPRETQYF
TGTGCCATCAGTGAGCCTAGAGAGACCCAGTACTTC
>-|TRBV14|TRBJ2-3|TRBD1
CASSQAGGADTQYF
TGTGCCAGCAGCCAAGCAGGGGGCGCAGATACGCAGTATTTT
>-|TRBV20-1|TRBJ2-4|-
CSATQGLAKNIQYF
TGCAGTGCCACACAGGGCCTAGCCAAAAACATTCAGTACTTC
>-|TRBV6-5|TRBJ1-1|-
CASSYSGQLEAFF
TGTGCCAGCAGTTACTCCGGTCAGCTTGAAGCTTTCTTT
>-|TRBV20-1|TRBJ1-5|TRBD1
CSADRGESNQPQHF
TGCAGTGCTGACAGGGGAGAAAGCAATCAGCCCCAGCATTTT
>-|TRBV7-6|TRBJ2-7|TRBD2
CASSTLAGYEQYF
TGTGCCAGCAGCACCCTAGCGGGCTACGAGCAGTACTTC
>-|TRBV19|TRBJ2-7|-
CASSFRDAGQGDEQYF
TGTGCCAGTAGTTTTCGGGACGCGGGGCAGGGAGACGAGCAGTACTTC
>-|TRBV4-1|TRBJ1-5|-
CASSQDWGSPGQPQHF
TGCGCCAGCAGCCAAGATTGGGGGTCACCGGGCCAGCCCCAGCATTTT
>-|TRBV5-1|TRBJ1-2|-
CASNEGYGYTF
TGCGCCAGCAATGAGGGCTATGGCTACACCTTC
>-|TRBV15|TRBJ2-3|-
CATSRSTDTQYF
TGTGCCACCAGCAGAAGCACAGATACGCAGTATTTT
>-|TRBV6-4|TRBJ1-4|TRBD1
CASSPGGTNEKLFF
TGTGCCAGCAGCCCAGGGGGGACTAATGAAAAACTGTTTTTT
>-|TRBV20-1|TRBJ2-2|-
CSARAEGRRSGELFF
TGCAGTGCTAGAGCGGAAGGGAGGAGGAGCGGGGAGCTGTTTTTT
>-|TRBV19|TRBJ1-5|TRBD1
CANNPDRVEQPQHF
TGTGCCAATAACCCGGACAGGGTAGAACAGCCCCAGCATTTT
>-|TRBV27|TRBJ1-2|-
CASSLSWEDGYTF
TGTGCCAGCAGTTTATCGTGGGAGGATGGCTACACCTTC
>-|TRBV29-1|TRBJ1-1|-
CSVGTEAFF
TGCAGCGTTGGGACTGAAGCTTTCTTT
>-|TRBV4-1|TRBJ1-5|-
CASSQYQGNQPQHF
TGCGCCAGCAGCCAGTACCAGGGGAATCAGCCCCAGCATTTT
>few|TRBV4-2|TRBJ2-7|-
CASSQDRDEQYF
TGTGCCAGCAGCCAAGATAGGGACGAGCAGTACTTC
>-|TRBV19|TRBJ2-1|-
CASKQYNEQFF
TGTGCCAGTAAACAATACAATGAGCAGTTCTTC
>-|TRBV5-1|TRBJ1-1|-
CASSLRSFPTEAFF
TGCGCCAGCAGCCTTCGGTCCTTCCCCACTGAAGCTTTCTTT
>-|TRBV29-1|TRBJ1-1|-
CSVVEGVMNTEAFF
TGCAGCGTTGTAGAAGGGGTAATGAACACTGAAGCTTTCTTT
>-|TRBV19|TRBJ1-2|-
CASFSDRDGNYGYTF
TGTGCCAGTTTTTCTGACCGGGACGGGAACTATGGCTACACCTTC
>-|TRBV13|TRBJ2-5|-
CASSSPSAELETQYF
TGTGCCAGCAGCTCCCCATCAGCGGAGTTAGAGACCCAGTACTTC
>-|TRBV11-2|TRBJ2-3|-
CASSASPDTQYF
TGTGCCAGCAGCGCTAGCCCAGATACGCAGTATTTT
>-|TRBV7-9|TRBJ1-1|-
CATGMAAYTEAFF
TGTGCCACCGGAATGGCAGCGTACACTGAAGCTTTCTTT
>-|TRBV29-1|TRBJ1-4|-
CSVAHGGEKLFF
TGCAGCGTTGCTCACGGGGGTGAAAAACTGTTTTTT
>-|TRBV9|TRBJ2-7|-
CASSVEDSSYEQYF
TGTGCCAGCAGCGTAGAAGACAGCTCCTACGAGCAGTACTTC
>once|TRBV19|TRBJ2-1|TRBD2
CASKLAGGSYNEQFF
TGTGCCAGTAAACTAGCGGGGGGTTCCTACAATGAGCAGTTCTTC
>-|TRBV6-5|TRBJ2-3|TRBD2
CASSYLAERGGTDMQYF
TGTGCCAGCAGTTACCTCGCCGAGCGGGGCGGCACAGATATGCAGTATTTT
>-|TRBV20-1|TRBJ2-2|TRBD2
CSARGLSGGARPGELFF
TGCAGTGCTAGAGGTCTTAGCGGGGGGGCCCGGCCCGGGGAGCTGTTTTTT
>-|TRBV6-1|TRBJ1-6|TRBD1
CASSLPRGGEDSPLHF
TGTGCCAGCAGCCTCCCTAGAGGGGGCGAGGATTCACCCCTCCACTTT
>-|TRBV27|TRBJ1-1|-
CASSFGQGGTEAFF
TGTGCCAGCAGTTTTGGCCAAGGGGGCACTGAAGCTTTCTTT
>-|TRBV9|TRBJ2-5|-
CASSVASSVRETQYF
TGTGCCAGCAGCGTAGCTAGTAGCGTCCGAGAGACCCAGTACTTC
>-|TRBV7-9|TRBJ2-7|-
CATEDTVKPYEQYF
TGTGCCACCGAGGACACCGTGAAGCCCTACGAGCAGTACTTC
>-|TRBV4-1|TRBJ2-5|-
CASSQERLNQETQYF
TGCGCCAGCAGCCAAGAAAGGCTGAACCAAGAGACCCAGTACTTC
>-|TRBV7-8|TRBJ2-1|TRBD2
CASSLLAGGINEQFF
TGTGCCAGCAGCTTACTAGCGGGGGGGATCAATGAGCAGTTCTTC